These 32 T cell receptor beta chains share one sample of origin, sequenced in a study of breast tumors, draining lymph nodes, adjacent tissues. TCRdb called the multiplex PCR reads again in MiXCR, with one record for every CDR3 protein. Found here are 130,000 or so distinct CDR3 sequences, 32% of them singletons; the top ten hold 2.3%. Axillary draining lymph nodes of breast cancer patients supplied the node samples. Sequenced material: axillary lymph node tissue. Every receptor here comes from a female donor with breast cancer. Some clones in this sample may be carry-over from other donors' samples.

The chain couples TRBV7-9 to TRBJ2-1; D possibly corresponds to TRBD1 (5 bases). The CDR3 contains 14 residues. Trimming left V 1 base short and J 4 bases short, with 8 bases between. CDR1 and CDR2 (germline): SEHNR, FQNEAQ (reference sequence). The CDR3 here is CASSLVQGYNEQFF. CDR3 nucleotide sequence: TGTGCCAGCAGCTTAGTGCAGGGTTACAATGAGCAGTTCTTC.

This clonotype was recorded at least ten times. V and J are TRBV30 and TRBJ2-7, with a weak D call TRBD1 (6 bases). This CDR3 contains 15 residues. Germline V lookup: CDR1 GTSNPN, CDR2 SVGIG (reference sequence). The V end lost 5 bases, the J end lost 5 bases, and 22 bases lay between the germline ends. The CDR3 coding sequence is TGTGCCTGGGGTATAGGGGACACCCCCAGGGACGAGCAGTACTTC. Encoded protein: CAWGIGDTPRDEQYF.

Remarks on this clonotype: A much larger clone differs by one base, so this may be a read error. The V and J genes are TRBV18 and TRBJ1-3; D remains ambiguous. The CDR3 spans 15 residues. Germline CDR1 is KGHSH and CDR2 is LQKENI. The CDR3 DNA sequence: TGTGCCAGCTCACCCGTGGCAGCCTCTGGAAACACCATGTATTTT. This translates into CASSPVAASGNTMYF.

The V and J genes are TRBV7-2 and TRBJ1-2; the D is unclear. The CDR3 is 12 residues long. V was cut by 4 bases and J by 4 bases, with 7 bases left in between. CDR1 SGHTA and CDR2 FQGNSA come from the germline V gene. CDR3 residues: CASSSERYGYTF. The CDR3 nucleotides read TGTGCCAGCAGCTCGGAACGCTATGGCTACACCTTC.

This clonotype was recorded at least ten times. The chain employs TRBV24-1 and TRBJ1-2, with D hard to call. The V and J ends lost 5 bases and 6 bases respectively, with 12 bases between them. The CDR3 loop spans 13 amino acids. The germline CDR1 and CDR2 sequences are KGHDR and SFDVKD. The CDR3 DNA reads as TGTGCCACCAGTGGAGTCAGTAGGGATGGCTACACCTTC. It encodes CATSGVSRDGYTF.

A remark on this clonotype: A much larger clone differs from this one at a single base, so this may be a read error. A read error is likely, as this CDR3 ends without the conserved phenylalanine or tryptophan. The J gene is TRBJ2-7, the V gene TRBV9; D is undetermined. V lost 7 bases to trimming and J lost 3 bases, with 14 bases between them. The CDR3 covers 13 residues. Germline loops: CDR1 SGDLS, CDR2 YYNGEE. As DNA, the CDR3 is TGTGCCAGCTCGTCAGGCGAACGCTACGAGCAGTACTCC. Amino acids: CASSSGERYEQYS.

This clonotype came up many times. The chain has TRBV7-3 and TRBJ2-1; TRBD2 is a possible D gene (6 bases). CDR3 length: 12 amino acids. Trimming left V 5 bases short and J 10 bases short, with 12 bases between. Germline CDR1 reads SGHTA; CDR2 reads FQGTGA. The CDR3 here is CASSRGVGEQFF. The CDR3 DNA reads as TGTGCCAGCAGCCGCGGGGTTGGCGAGCAGTTCTTC.

This clonotype has at least ten counts. The chain employs TRBV28 and TRBJ2-1; either TRBD1 or TRBD2 may supply D (7 bases each). The germline V gene has CDR1 MDHEN and CDR2 SYDVKM. This CDR3 comprises 15 residues. V shed 5 bases and J shed 7 bases, with 18 bases lying between them. The CDR3 region is CASSPGGANNNEQFF. DNA of the CDR3: TGTGCCAGCAGTCCAGGGGGGGCCAACAATAATGAGCAGTTCTTC.

At least ten counts were recorded for this clonotype. The chain joins TRBV18 to TRBJ2-7; no reliable D call. The germline CDR1 and CDR2 sequences are KGHSH and LQKENI. There are 15 residues in the CDR3. Trimming pared 2 bases from V and 2 bases from J, leaving 13 bases between. The CDR3 region is CASSPDIIRAYEQYF. The CDR3 DNA is TGTGCCAGCTCACCAGATATCATCAGAGCCTACGAGCAGTACTTC.

This chain links TRBV27 with TRBJ2-1, with D perhaps TRBD1 or TRBD2 (5 bases each). V was pared by 0 bases and J by 9 bases, with 9 bases between. Germline CDR1 MNHEY, CDR2 SMNVEV (reference sequence). The CDR3 extends over 13 amino acids. The CDR3 spells CASSLSGGFEQFF. The CDR3 DNA reads as TGTGCCAGCAGTTTATCTGGGGGTTTTGAGCAGTTCTTC.

The table lists this clonotype with many counts. V usage is TRBV19 and J usage is TRBJ1-2; 7 bases match TRBD1. The CDR3 contains 13 residues. Germline V gene lookup returns CDR1 LNHDA and CDR2 SQIVND (reference sequence). The junction had 11 bases not matched to a gene; V was cut back by 8 bases and J by 8 bases. CDR3: CASRDQGVGGYTF. The CDR3 DNA reads TGTGCCAGTCGTGATCAGGGGGTAGGGGGCTACACCTTC.

On this clonotype itself: A much larger clone sits a single nucleotide away, making a read error possible. The CDR3 spells CASSYWDFDYPF. The CDR3 DNA is TGCGCCAGCAGCTATTGGGACTTCGACTACCCCTTC. The chain has TRBV5-1 and TRBJ1-2; a weak D match, TRBD1 (5 bases). CDR3 length: 12 residues. Germline V CDR1 and CDR2: SGHRS, YFSETQ.

This clonotype was observed a few times. The chain has TRBV6-2 or TRBV6-3 and TRBJ2-2; D unresolved. V gave up 7 bases and J gave up 2 bases, with 17 bases separating them. Germline V gene sequence: CDR1 MNHEY, CDR2 SVGEGT. The CDR3 length is 16 residues. The CDR3 DNA reads TGTGCCAGCAACCCCTGGCTAGTGGGAAACACCGGGGAGCTGTTTTTT. It specifies CASNPWLVGNTGELFF.

The sample holds many counts of this clonotype. This chain links TRBV4-2 with TRBJ2-3, with 12 bases identical to TRBD1. Germline V gene data show CDR1 as LGHNA and CDR2 as YNFKEQ. This CDR3 comprises 16 residues. The V gene end was trimmed by 4 bases and the J gene end by 9 bases; junction bases not matched to a gene: 11. CDR3 DNA: TGTGCCAGCAGCCTAGGGACAGGGGGCGGGGGCGGGACGCAGTATTTT. It specifies CASSLGTGGGGGTQYF.

The chain carries TRBV19 and TRBJ2-5; D gene uncertain. Trimming left V 7 bases short and J 9 bases short, with 24 bases between. Looked up from germline, CDR1 is LNHDA and CDR2 is SQIVND (reference sequence). CDR3 length: 15 amino acids. CDR3 nucleotide sequence: TGTGCCAGTACCCTATTAGGTTCGAGCAATCAGCCCCAGTACTTC. Protein: CASTLLGSSNQPQYF.

The rearrangement links TRBV5-1 to TRBJ2-2, with D perhaps TRBD1 (6 bases). Per germline, CDR1 SGHRS and CDR2 YFSETQ. V gave up 3 bases and J gave up 5 bases, with 11 bases separating them. CDR3 length: 14 amino acids. The CDR3 bases are TGCGCCAGCAGCTCTTACAGGGTGACCGGGGAGCTGTTTTTT. Amino acids: CASSSYRVTGELFF.

This clonotype occurred many times. The gene calls are TRBV7-6 and TRBJ2-3; D tentatively fits TRBD1 or TRBD2 (5 bases each). Looked up from germline, CDR1 is SGHVS and CDR2 is FNYEAQ. Trimming left V 5 bases short and J 1 base short, with 13 bases between. The CDR3 runs 15 residues. CDR3 nucleotide sequence: TGTGCCAGCAGCCATGAGAGGGGCGGCACAGATACGCAGTATTTT. Translation: CASSHERGGTDTQYF.

The CDR3 loop is CAISGGGNTEAFF. In DNA form, the CDR3 reads TGTGCCATCAGTGGTGGTGGGAACACTGAAGCTTTCTTT. The chain recombines TRBV10-3 with TRBJ1-1; D gene ambiguous. V gave up 4 bases and J gave up 1 base, with 7 bases separating them. This CDR3 spans 13 amino acids. Germline V gene lookup returns CDR1 ENHRY and CDR2 SYGVKD.

Concerning this clonotype itself: Here the CDR3 omits its conserved ending phenylalanine or tryptophan, so a read error is the likely source. The limits of the CDR3 on the DNA are not certain, so only TCRdb's listed CDR3 is given. The chain joins TRBV9 to TRBJ1-3; TRBD1, the table's D call, lacks a check against the DNA. Both ends counted, the CDR3 spans 10 residues. Germline CDR1 SGDLS, CDR2 YYNGEE. CDR3 sequence: CAISVLTGGS.

There are a few counts of this clonotype. This may be a read error: a much more frequent sequence differs by one nucleotide. The chain recombines TRBV5-1 with TRBJ2-7; no reliable D call. Germline V gene lookup returns CDR1 SGHRS and CDR2 YFSETQ. The CDR3 totals 13 residues. CDR3 sequence reads: CASSLASSYDQYF. CDR3 DNA sequence: TGCGCCAGCAGCTTGGCCAGCTCCTACGACCAGTACTTC.

The sample holds many counts of this clonotype. The CDR3 nucleotides read TGTGCCAGCAGTTACTCGGAGGACTATGGCTACACCTTC. It translates to CASSYSEDYGYTF. The rearrangement uses TRBV6-5 and TRBJ1-2, with unresolved D. This CDR3 spans 13 amino acids. V lost 0 bases to trimming and J lost 3 bases, with 5 bases between them. CDR1 and CDR2 from the germline V gene are MNHEY and SVGAGI.

This clonotype was seen repeatedly, ten times or more. The chain has TRBV2 and TRBJ1-6, with D maybe TRBD1 (5 bases). The CDR3 has 15 amino acids. Germline V gene lookup returns CDR1 SNHLY and CDR2 FYNNEI. V lost 4 bases to trimming and J lost 4 bases, with 11 bases between them. The CDR3 region is CASSGSGTYNSPLHF. In nucleotides, the CDR3 is TGTGCCAGCAGTGGCTCGGGGACGTATAATTCACCCCTCCACTTT. The full variable domain, rest sourced from reference TRBV2 and TRBJ1-6, is EPEVTQTPSHQVTQMGQEVILRCVPISNHLYFYWYRQILGQKVEFLVSFYNNEISEKSEIFDDQFSVERPDGSNFTLKIRSTKLEDSAMYFCASSGSGTYNSPLHFGNGTRLTVT.

This sequence joins TRBV3-2 and TRBJ2-1; TRBD2 is taken as the D call from the table, unchecked against the DNA. TRBV3-2 is marked as a pseudogene. This CDR3 contains 18 residues. The CDR3 spells CASSQVCGGHNIRNEQFF. The CDR3 coding sequence is TGTGCCAGCAGCCAAGTTTGCGGGGGGCATAATATAAGGAATGAGCAGTTCTTC.

This clonotype showed up just a few times. A read error may explain this, as a much larger clone is one base away. The V call is TRBV5-6, the J call TRBJ2-3, with unresolved D. The germline V gene encodes CDR1 SGHDT and CDR2 YYEEEE. Trimming cost V 2 bases and J 4 bases, with 8 bases left between them. The CDR3 is made up of 13 amino acids. CDR3: CASSFGRADTQYF. DNA for the CDR3: TGTGCCAGCAGCTTTGGCCGGGCAGATACGCAGTATTTT.

This clonotype was counted at least ten times. A much more abundant neighbour one base away suggests this may be a read error. This chain joins TRBV6-6 and TRBJ1-6, with 7 positions matching TRBD1. Germline CDR1 MNHNY, CDR2 SVGAGI (reference sequence). The CDR3 spans 16 residues. The trim removed 5 bases at V and 5 bases at J, leaving 9 bases unmatched. The DNA of the CDR3 is TGTGCCAGCAGTCACAGGCCGGGACAGAATAATTCACCCCTCCACTTT. Amino acid sequence: CASSHRPGQNNSPLHF.

CDR3 nucleotide sequence: TGTGCCAGCAGCCCGAAATCGGGCGGAAACACCATATATTTT. It encodes CASSPKSGGNTIYF. The V call is TRBV7-2, the J call TRBJ1-3; D is ambiguous. This CDR3 is built from 14 residues. Germline lookup yields CDR1 SGHTA and CDR2 FQGNSA. V lost 5 bases to trimming and J lost 4 bases, with 12 bases between them.

V usage is TRBV18 and J usage is TRBJ1-2; TRBD1 aligns across 12 bases. CDR1 and CDR2 (germline): KGHSH, LQKENI. With 4 bases clipped from V and 8 bases from J, the junction kept 11 bases outside the gene matches. The CDR3 spans 16 residues. For the CDR3, the DNA is TGTGCCAGCTCACTGGGGACAGGGGGCCCCGTTGAGGGCTACACCTTC. Encoded protein: CASSLGTGGPVEGYTF.

This sequence joins TRBV20-1 and TRBJ2-1, with unresolved D. Germline V lookup: CDR1 DFQATT, CDR2 SNEGSKA (reference sequence). There are 12 residues in the CDR3. Trimming shortened V by 0 bases and J by 10 bases, and 10 bases separated the two germline ends. This chain's CDR3 is CSAREQLGEQFF. Here the CDR3 DNA reads TGCAGTGCTAGAGAGCAGCTCGGGGAGCAGTTCTTC.

The chain recombines TRBV6-6 with TRBJ2-2; 7 nucleotides line up with TRBD1. With 5 bases clipped from V and 1 base from J, the junction kept 4 bases outside the gene matches. Germline assignment: CDR1 MNHNY and CDR2 SVGAGI (reference sequence). The CDR3 loop spans 15 amino acids. The CDR3 DNA follows: TGTGCCAGCAGTCCCCGACAGGGGAACACCGGGGAGCTGTTTTTT. Amino acids: CASSPRQGNTGELFF.

The chain links TRBV7-2 to TRBJ2-1, with 8 bases lining up with TRBD2. CDR1 SGHTA and CDR2 FQGNSA come from the germline V gene. V lost 4 bases to trimming and J lost 6 bases; unmatched junction nucleotides: 8. This CDR3 has 15 residues. The CDR3 loop reads CASSSLSGGGNEQFF. The CDR3 bases are TGTGCCAGCAGCTCACTCTCCGGGGGGGGCAATGAGCAGTTCTTC.

This clonotype was counted at least ten times. This chain links TRBV6-2 or TRBV6-3 with TRBJ2-7; 10 bases are a match to TRBD1. V lost 4 bases to trimming and J lost 5 bases; unmatched junction nucleotides: 5. Germline CDR1 MNHEY, CDR2 SVGEGT. CDR3 size: 14 residues. This CDR3 reads CASSLTGGDDEQYV. The CDR3 DNA is TGTGCCAGCAGTTTGACAGGGGGCGACGACGAGCAGTACGTC.

In the case of this clonotype: One base away lies a much larger clone, so this may be a sequencing read error. V gene TRBV20-1 combines with J gene TRBJ1-2; D possibly corresponds to TRBD1 (5 bases). The CDR3 has 15 residues. Germline V gives CDR1 DFQATT, CDR2 SNEGSKA (reference sequence). With 1 base removed from V and 4 bases from J, the gap between germline ends came to 16 bases. The CDR3 DNA is TGCAGTGCTAGAGTCTCTCAGGGCGACATCTATGGCTACACCTTC. It encodes CSARVSQGDIYGYTF.